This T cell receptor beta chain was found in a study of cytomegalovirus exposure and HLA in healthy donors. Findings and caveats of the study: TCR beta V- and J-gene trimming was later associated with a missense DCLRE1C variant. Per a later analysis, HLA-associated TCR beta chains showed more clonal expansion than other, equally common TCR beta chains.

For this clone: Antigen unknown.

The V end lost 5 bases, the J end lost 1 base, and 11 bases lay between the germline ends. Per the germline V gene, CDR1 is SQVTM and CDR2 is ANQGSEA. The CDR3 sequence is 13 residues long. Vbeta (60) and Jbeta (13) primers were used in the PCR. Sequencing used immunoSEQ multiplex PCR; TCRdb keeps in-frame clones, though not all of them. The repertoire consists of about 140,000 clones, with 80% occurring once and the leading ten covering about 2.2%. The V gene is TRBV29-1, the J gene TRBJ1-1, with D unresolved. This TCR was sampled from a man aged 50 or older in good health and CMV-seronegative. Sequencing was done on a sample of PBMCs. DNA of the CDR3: TGCAGCGTTTTGAGGGAGGCGAACACTGAAGCTTTCTTT. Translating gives CSVLREANTEAFF.